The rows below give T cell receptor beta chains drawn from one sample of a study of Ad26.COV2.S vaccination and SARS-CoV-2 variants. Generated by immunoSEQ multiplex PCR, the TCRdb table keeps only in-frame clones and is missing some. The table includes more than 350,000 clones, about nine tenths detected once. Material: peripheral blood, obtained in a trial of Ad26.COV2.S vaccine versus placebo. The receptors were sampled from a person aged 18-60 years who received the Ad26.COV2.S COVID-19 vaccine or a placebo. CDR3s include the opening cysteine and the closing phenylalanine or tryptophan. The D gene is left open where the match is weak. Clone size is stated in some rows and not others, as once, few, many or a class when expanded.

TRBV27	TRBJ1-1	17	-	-	CASSLEVLGFLNTEAFF	TGTGCCAGCAGTTTAGAGGTCCTCGGGTTTTTGAACACTGAAGCTTTCTTT
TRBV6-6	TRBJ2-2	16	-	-	CASSARGAENTGELFF	TGTGCCAGCAGCGCAAGGGGGGCCGAGAACACCGGGGAGCTGTTTTTT
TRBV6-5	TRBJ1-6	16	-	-	CASSYSGGPHNSPLHF	TGTGCCAGCAGTTACTCAGGTGGACCACATAATTCACCCCTCCACTTT
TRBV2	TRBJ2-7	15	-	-	CASRNMSVFVYEQYF	TGTGCCAGCAGGAATATGTCCGTCTTCGTATACGAGCAGTACTTC
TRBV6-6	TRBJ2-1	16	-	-	CASSYDHPAIGGEQFF	TGTGCCAGCAGTTACGATCACCCCGCCATTGGTGGGGAGCAGTTCTTC
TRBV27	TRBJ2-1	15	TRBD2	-	CASRTPSGRTYEQFF	TGTGCCAGCAGGACGCCAAGCGGGAGGACCTATGAGCAGTTCTTC
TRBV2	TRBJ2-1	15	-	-	CASSEVGDSYNEQFF	TGTGCCAGCAGTGAAGTGGGGGACTCCTACAATGAGCAGTTCTTC
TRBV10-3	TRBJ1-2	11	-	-	CAISLGYGYTF	TGTGCCATTTCTTTGGGGTATGGCTACACCTTC
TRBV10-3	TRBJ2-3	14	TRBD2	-	CAISEGLGRDTQYF	TGTGCCATCAGTGAGGGACTAGGGCGGGATACGCAGTATTTT
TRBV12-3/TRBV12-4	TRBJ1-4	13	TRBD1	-	CASSLQGNEKLFF	TGTGCCAGCAGCTTACAGGGGAACGAAAAACTGTTTTTT
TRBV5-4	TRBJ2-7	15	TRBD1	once	CASSPGQGLRYEQYF	TGTGCCAGCAGCCCGGGACAGGGGTTAAGATACGAGCAGTACTTC
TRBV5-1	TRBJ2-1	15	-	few	CASSFSARDGNEQFF	TGCGCCAGCAGCTTTTCAGCCAGGGATGGCAATGAGCAGTTCTTC
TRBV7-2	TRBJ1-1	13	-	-	CASSLLTGTEAFF	TGTGCCAGCAGCTTACTGACTGGCACTGAAGCTTTCTTT
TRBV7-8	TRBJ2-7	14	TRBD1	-	CASSLRTGSYEQYF	TGTGCCAGCAGCTTAAGGACAGGGAGCTACGAGCAGTACTTC
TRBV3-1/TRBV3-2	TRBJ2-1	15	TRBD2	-	CASTQGTSGDNEQFF	TGTGCCAGCACCCAGGGGACTAGCGGGGACAATGAGCAGTTCTTC
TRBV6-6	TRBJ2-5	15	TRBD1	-	CASSYSGTGGETQYF	TGTGCCAGCAGTTACTCGGGGACAGGGGGCGAGACCCAGTACTTC
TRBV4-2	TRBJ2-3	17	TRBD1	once	CASSQLDRGIYTDTQYF	TGTGCCAGCAGCCAACTCGACAGGGGGATTTACACAGATACGCAGTATTTT
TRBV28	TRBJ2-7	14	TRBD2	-	CASSSNGGSQEQYF	TGTGCCAGCAGTTCCAACGGGGGGTCTCAGGAGCAGTACTTC
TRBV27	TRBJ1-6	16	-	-	CASSPRGRGSNSPLHF	TGTGCCAGCAGTCCGAGGGGCAGGGGAAGTAATTCACCCCTCCACTTT
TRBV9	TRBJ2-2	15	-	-	CASSVGGTHTGELFF	TGTGCCAGCAGCGTAGGCGGGACTCACACCGGGGAGCTGTTTTTT
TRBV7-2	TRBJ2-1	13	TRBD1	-	CASSLGTGNEQFF	TGTGCCAGCAGCCTCGGGACAGGGAATGAGCAGTTCTTC
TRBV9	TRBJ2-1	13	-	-	CASSVDREDEQFF	TGTGCCAGCAGCGTAGACAGGGAGGATGAGCAGTTCTTC
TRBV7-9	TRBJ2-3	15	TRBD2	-	CASSLSAGETDTQYF	TGTGCCAGCAGCTTATCGGCGGGAGAGACAGATACGCAGTATTTT
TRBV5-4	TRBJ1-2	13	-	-	CASSSSSNYGYTF	TGTGCCAGCAGCTCGTCCAGTAACTATGGCTACACCTTC
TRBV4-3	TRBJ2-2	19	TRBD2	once	CASSQDFPSGRANTGELFF	TGCGCCAGCAGCCAAGATTTCCCTAGTGGGAGGGCGAACACCGGGGAGCTGTTTTTT
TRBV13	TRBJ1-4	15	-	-	CASSLTDTHNEKLFF	TGTGCCAGCAGCTTAACAGACACACATAATGAAAAACTGTTTTTT
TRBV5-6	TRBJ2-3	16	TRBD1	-	CASSFGTGAVTDTQYF	TGTGCCAGCAGCTTTGGGACAGGGGCGGTAACAGATACGCAGTATTTT
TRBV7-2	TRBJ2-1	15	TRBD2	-	CASSFGRGSYNEQFF	TGTGCCAGCAGCTTCGGGCGGGGGTCCTACAATGAGCAGTTCTTC
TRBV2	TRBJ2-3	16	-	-	CASSEAPSTSTDTQYF	TGTGCCAGCAGTGAAGCCCCTAGCACAAGCACAGATACGCAGTATTTT
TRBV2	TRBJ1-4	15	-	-	CASSTQGVFGEKLFF	TGTGCCAGCTCCACTCAAGGGGTGTTTGGTGAAAAACTGTTTTTT
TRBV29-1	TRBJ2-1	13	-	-	CSVEVLRDNEQFF	TGCAGCGTTGAAGTCCTCAGGGATAATGAGCAGTTCTTC
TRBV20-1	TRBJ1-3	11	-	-	CSAPTPNTIYF	TGCAGTGCGCCGACCCCAAACACCATATATTTT
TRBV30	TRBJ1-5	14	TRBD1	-	CAWSVGDRVQPQHF	TGTGCCTGGAGTGTAGGGGACAGGGTCCAGCCCCAGCATTTT